This T cell receptor beta chain is drawn from a study of beta chain features in type 1 diabetes (dated 2018 in TCRdb). As for the study more broadly: Patients and healthy donors did not differ in mean age, gender distribution, total cell number or subset yield. The study compared TCRB repertoires of sorted circulating CD4+ T cell subsets between recently diagnosed type 1 diabetes patients and matched healthy donors. Whereas all 30 or so donors provided naive and central memory subsets, regulatory and stem cell-like memory subsets were isolated from just 8 patients and about 8 healthy donors. A total of about 99,000,000 sorted cells were examined across all samples, and RNA yield correlated strongly with the number of cells per subset.

The V and J ends are trimmed by 1 base and 5 bases, leaving 9 bases between them. For CDR1 and CDR2, the germline V gene (reference sequence) lists GTSNPN and SVGIG. Counted from cysteine to phenylalanine, this CDR3 has 13 amino acids. The sequence is cut down to CDR3 DNA, 39 bases in frame from base 1. The High Capacity cDNA Reverse Transcription Kit was used to reverse transcribe all of the isolated RNA, meaning that expressed TCRB transcripts were what got sequenced. Deep immunoSEQ sequencing was performed on naive, central memory and regulatory T cell samples, with an average of approximately 4 million total reads per sample. After sorted cells were lysed in RLT buffer, RNA was extracted with DNase-treated RNeasy Micro or Mini kits, with the choice depending on cell number. Each cell subset was processed on its own to prevent cross-contamination, while patient and healthy donor samples were processed together. TCRB sequences were amplified from cDNA with the immunoSEQ multiplex PCR, producing 87-bp fragments spanning the CDR3 region. Sequencing of the amplicons was performed on the Illumina HiSeq platform. In the source study's methods: PCR bias was computationally corrected using synthetic template baselines, reads within Hamming distance 2 were collapsed, and singletons that could not be merged were discarded. Reads were aligned against IMGT so that V, D and J genes, CDR3 length and insertions or deletions at six rearrangement sites could be assigned. Within each subset, clonotype counts were normalized to sorted cell number, and only after that were true diversity and Gini coefficients computed with the tcR R package. Repertoire sharing was quantified using the overlap coefficient calculated on TCRB nucleotide sequences. The table comes from immuneACCESS by way of TCRdb, which keeps in-frame sequences with V and J called. Part of the clones is missing from these tables; in studies checked, under half for an unresolved V gene and the rest for unknown reasons. V and J calls and clone size come straight from that table; D and trimming were deduced from the DNA. This sample comprises about 180,000 clones, more than 10% of them detected only once. The leading ten clones occupy 0.62% of the sample.

Each donor gave one peripheral blood draw, averaging approximately 0.12 L, which was collected into heparinised tubes. Using a panel that included CD45RO, CCR7, CD25, CD127, CD95 and CD27, naive, central memory, regulatory and stem cell-like memory CD4+ T cells were sorted on a BD FACSAria II. A purity above 95% was achieved for all sorted populations. Right away, PBMCs were isolated by Lymphoprep density gradient centrifugation and were stained directly, with no culture step. So that batch effects would be minimized, each experiment stained and sorted samples in pairs, pairing one healthy donor with one patient. This clone occurred a few times. The antigen this receptor binds is unknown. Per-nucleotide qualities are absent, and no much larger clonotype sits a single base away. The paper's findings and limits, for the study overall: Patients with type 1 diabetes made fewer insertions and deleted more nucleotides at VDJ recombination sites, implying thymic rearrangement abnormalities. Because cDNA was sequenced instead of genomic DNA, highly expressing activated cells could be over-represented, though the groups showed no difference in activation or CD3 levels. Type 1 diabetes patients showed a moderate but significant shortening of TCRB CDR3 length in all four CD4+ subsets. Because the HLA sub-analyses included only small numbers of individuals, any influence of HLA type on TCRB rearrangement was left unresolved. PCR might favor shorter templates, but patient and control samples were amplified and corrected together, so any skew would affect both groups equally. The naive, central memory and regulatory TCRB repertoires appeared to resemble one another more closely among patients than among healthy donors.

The source material was central memory CD4+ T cells from blood. The chain links TRBV30 with TRBJ1-5; the D gene remains uncertain. This clonotype was sampled from a woman aged 18-29 years in good health. The nucleotide sequence reads as follows: TGTGCCTGGAGTGGGAGATCCGATCAGCCCCAGCATTTT. Protein translation: CAWSGRSDQPQHF.